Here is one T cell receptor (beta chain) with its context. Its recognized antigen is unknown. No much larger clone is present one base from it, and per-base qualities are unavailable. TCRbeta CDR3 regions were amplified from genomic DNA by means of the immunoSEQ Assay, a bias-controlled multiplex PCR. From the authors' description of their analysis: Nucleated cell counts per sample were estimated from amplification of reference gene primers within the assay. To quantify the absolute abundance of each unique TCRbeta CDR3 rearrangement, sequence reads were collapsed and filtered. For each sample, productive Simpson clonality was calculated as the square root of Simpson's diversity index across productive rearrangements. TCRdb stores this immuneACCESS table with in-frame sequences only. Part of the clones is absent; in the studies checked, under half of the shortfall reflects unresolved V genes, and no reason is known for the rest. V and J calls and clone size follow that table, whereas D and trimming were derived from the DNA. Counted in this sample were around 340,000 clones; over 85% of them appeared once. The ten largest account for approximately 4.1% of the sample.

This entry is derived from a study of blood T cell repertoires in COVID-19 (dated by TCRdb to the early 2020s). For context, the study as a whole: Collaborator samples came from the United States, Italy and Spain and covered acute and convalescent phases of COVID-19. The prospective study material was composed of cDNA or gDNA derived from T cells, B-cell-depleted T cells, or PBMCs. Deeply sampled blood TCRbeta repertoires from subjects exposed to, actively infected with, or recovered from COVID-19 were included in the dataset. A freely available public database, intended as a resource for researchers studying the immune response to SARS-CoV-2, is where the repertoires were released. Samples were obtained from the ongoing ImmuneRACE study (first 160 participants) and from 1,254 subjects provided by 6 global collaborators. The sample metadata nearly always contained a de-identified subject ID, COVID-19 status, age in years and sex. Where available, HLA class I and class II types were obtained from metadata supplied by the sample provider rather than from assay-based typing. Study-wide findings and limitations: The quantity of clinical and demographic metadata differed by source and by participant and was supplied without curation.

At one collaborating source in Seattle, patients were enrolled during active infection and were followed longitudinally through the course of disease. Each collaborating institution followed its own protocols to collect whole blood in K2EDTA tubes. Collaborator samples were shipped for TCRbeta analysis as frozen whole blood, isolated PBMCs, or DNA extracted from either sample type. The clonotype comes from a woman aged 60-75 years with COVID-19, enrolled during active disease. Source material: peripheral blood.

In nucleotide form, the sequence is TGTGCCAGTAGTATAAAAGCAGGTTTGAACACTGAAGCTTTCTTT. The translation is CASSIKAGLNTEAFF. Recombination connected TRBV19 to TRBJ1-1; the D gene lacks a confident call. The CDR3 runs 15 residues from the cysteine to the phenylalanine. The read is trimmed to its CDR3 DNA, 45 bases read in frame from base 1. The germline V gene encodes CDR1 LNHDA and CDR2 SQIVND (reference sequence). V lost 2 bases and J lost 0 bases; the stretch between them is 10 bases long.